A selection of T cell receptor beta chains follows, all from one sample in a study of T cell changes during pregnancy in multiple sclerosis. The assay was immunoSEQ multiplex PCR, and TCRdb's table has in-frame clones only and misses some. This table has 70,000 to 95,000 clones, approximately 92% appearing once. The sample in question was peripheral blood, obtained in the first trimester of pregnancy. The receptor source for this set is a female donor with multiple sclerosis, enrolled in a pregnancy study. Both conserved end residues are part of each CDR3. Fields, in order: D gene, V gene, clone size, J gene, CDR3 protein, CDR3 DNA. A D gene is named only where the DNA matches it firmly. Expanded clones are given a class, and other clones once, few, many or no size at all.

d_gene: TRBD1; v_gene: TRBV18; abundance: NA; j_gene: TRBJ1-1; CDR3aa: CASSPPVGVTGDNTEAFF; CDR3nt: TGTGCCAGCTCACCACCGGTAGGGGTCACAGGGGACAACACTGAAGCTTTCTTT
d_gene: TRBD2; v_gene: TRBV27; abundance: NA; j_gene: TRBJ2-7; CDR3aa: CASSEERGYEQYF; CDR3nt: TGTGCCAGCAGTGAGGAGCGGGGGTACGAGCAGTACTTC
d_gene: TRBD1; v_gene: TRBV19; abundance: NA; j_gene: TRBJ1-1; CDR3aa: CASDRGLGAFF; CDR3nt: TGTGCCAGCGACAGGGGCCTGGGAGCTTTCTTT
d_gene: NA; v_gene: TRBV5-5; abundance: NA; j_gene: TRBJ2-1; CDR3aa: CASSPIVGSYNEQFF; CDR3nt: TGTGCCAGCAGCCCAATAGTTGGTTCCTACAATGAGCAGTTCTTC
d_gene: TRBD1; v_gene: TRBV25-1; abundance: NA; j_gene: TRBJ2-1; CDR3aa: CASSKPHPGQTMNEQFF; CDR3nt: TGTGCCAGCAGCAAACCTCATCCGGGACAGACAATGAATGAGCAGTTCTTC
d_gene: NA; v_gene: TRBV27; abundance: NA; j_gene: TRBJ1-6; CDR3aa: CASSPTTVWNSPLHF; CDR3nt: TGTGCCAGCAGTCCGACGACAGTATGGAATTCACCCCTCCACTTT
d_gene: TRBD1; v_gene: TRBV6-1; abundance: NA; j_gene: TRBJ1-2; CDR3aa: CASTFSRTGGYGYTF; CDR3nt: TGTGCCAGCACCTTTTCCCGCACAGGGGGCTATGGCTACACCTTC
d_gene: NA; v_gene: TRBV29-1; abundance: NA; j_gene: TRBJ1-4; CDR3aa: CSVARGSNEKLFF; CDR3nt: TGCAGCGTTGCTCGGGGAAGTAATGAAAAACTGTTTTTT
d_gene: TRBD1; v_gene: TRBV19; abundance: NA; j_gene: TRBJ2-2; CDR3aa: CASKGTAGTGELFF; CDR3nt: TGTGCCAGCAAAGGGACAGCCGGCACCGGGGAGCTGTTTTTT
d_gene: TRBD2; v_gene: TRBV27; abundance: many; j_gene: TRBJ2-3; CDR3aa: CARPGGSGGKDTQYF; CDR3nt: TGTGCCAGACCTGGGGGGAGCGGGGGTAAAGATACGCAGTATTTT
d_gene: NA; v_gene: TRBV4-2; abundance: NA; j_gene: TRBJ2-1; CDR3aa: CASSQEIWPHSYNEQFF; CDR3nt: TGTGCCAGCAGCCAAGAAATCTGGCCCCACTCCTACAATGAGCAGTTCTTC
d_gene: TRBD2; v_gene: TRBV7-9; abundance: NA; j_gene: TRBJ2-5; CDR3aa: CASSLAGTMSFVTQYF; CDR3nt: TGTGCCAGCAGCCTGGCTGGGACTATGAGTTTCGTGACCCAGTACTTC
d_gene: NA; v_gene: TRBV2; abundance: NA; j_gene: TRBJ2-3; CDR3aa: CASRRLSGVDTQYF; CDR3nt: TGTGCCAGCAGGCGGTTGTCTGGTGTAGATACGCAGTATTTT
d_gene: NA; v_gene: TRBV10-1; abundance: NA; j_gene: TRBJ2-3; CDR3aa: CASSSSTDTQYF; CDR3nt: TGCGCCAGCAGTTCTAGCACAGATACGCAGTATTTT
d_gene: TRBD1; v_gene: TRBV27; abundance: NA; j_gene: TRBJ2-6; CDR3aa: CASSLVPDRAGANVLTF; CDR3nt: TGTGCCAGCAGTTTAGTTCCAGACAGGGCTGGGGCCAACGTCCTGACTTTC
d_gene: NA; v_gene: TRBV18; abundance: NA; j_gene: TRBJ2-3; CDR3aa: CASSLGGADTQYF; CDR3nt: TGTGCCAGCTCCCTAGGGGGGGCAGATACGCAGTATTTT
d_gene: TRBD1; v_gene: TRBV27; abundance: NA; j_gene: TRBJ1-6; CDR3aa: CASRTGIAYNSPLHF; CDR3nt: TGTGCCAGCAGGACAGGGATCGCCTATAATTCACCCCTCCACTTT
d_gene: NA; v_gene: TRBV27; abundance: NA; j_gene: TRBJ1-6; CDR3aa: CASSAGRHNSPLHF; CDR3nt: TGTGCCAGCAGTGCAGGGCGGCATAATTCACCCCTCCACTTT
d_gene: TRBD1; v_gene: TRBV5-1; abundance: once; j_gene: TRBJ2-3; CDR3aa: CASSSGQITDTQYF; CDR3nt: TGCGCCAGCAGCTCGGGACAGATCACAGATACGCAGTATTTT
d_gene: NA; v_gene: TRBV6-5; abundance: NA; j_gene: TRBJ2-7; CDR3aa: CASSSGEVGEQYF; CDR3nt: TGTGCCAGCAGTTCAGGGGAAGTTGGCGAGCAGTACTTC
d_gene: NA; v_gene: TRBV4-1; abundance: NA; j_gene: TRBJ2-1; CDR3aa: CASSQGLVLRGGYNEQFF; CDR3nt: TGCGCCAGCAGCCAAGGTCTAGTTTTGAGGGGGGGGTACAATGAGCAGTTCTTC